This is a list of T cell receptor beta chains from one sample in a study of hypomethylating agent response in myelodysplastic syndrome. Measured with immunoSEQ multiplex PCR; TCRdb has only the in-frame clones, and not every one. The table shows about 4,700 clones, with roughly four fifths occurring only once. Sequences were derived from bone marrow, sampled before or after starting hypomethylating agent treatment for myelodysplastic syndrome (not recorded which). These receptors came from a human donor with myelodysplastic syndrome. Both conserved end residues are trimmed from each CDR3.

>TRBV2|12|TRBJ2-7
ASRGGSLSYEQY
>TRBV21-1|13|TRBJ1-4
ASSKCPGGREKLF
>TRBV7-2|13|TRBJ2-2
ASSLKKARTGELF
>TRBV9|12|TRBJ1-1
ASSVVPENTEAF
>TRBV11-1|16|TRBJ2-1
ASSFGTSGISSYNEQF
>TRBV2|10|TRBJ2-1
ASCGHGWEQF
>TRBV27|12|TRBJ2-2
ASSLLPAAGELF
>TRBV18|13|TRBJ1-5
ASSHTSTGDQPQH
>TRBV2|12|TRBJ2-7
ASQRTSGPYEQY
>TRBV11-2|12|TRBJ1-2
ASSSHSYNYGYT
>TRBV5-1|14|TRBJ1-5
ASSVAGDPGNQPQH
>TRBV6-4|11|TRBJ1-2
ASSGTGGRGYT
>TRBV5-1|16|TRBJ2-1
ASSLYDTLAGTYNEQF
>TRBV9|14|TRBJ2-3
ASSVGTSGDTDTQY
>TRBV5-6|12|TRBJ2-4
ASSPELAENIQY
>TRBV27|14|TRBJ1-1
ASSLEGRRGNTEAF
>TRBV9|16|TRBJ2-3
ASSTETGTSGGADTQY
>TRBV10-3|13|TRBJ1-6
AISERRLPNSPLH
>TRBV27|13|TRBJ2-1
ASSSSRTKYNEQF
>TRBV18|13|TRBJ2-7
ASSGTGTGTYEQY
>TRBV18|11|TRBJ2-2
ASSGDRTGELF
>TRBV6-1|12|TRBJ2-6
ASSELSGANVLT
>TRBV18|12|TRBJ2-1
ASSPMTRENEQF
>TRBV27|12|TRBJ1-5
ASSFFPGNQPQH
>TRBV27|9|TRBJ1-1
ATSQNTEAF
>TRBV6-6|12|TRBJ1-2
ASSYSDSYYGYT
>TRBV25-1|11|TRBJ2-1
ASAAGFYNEQF
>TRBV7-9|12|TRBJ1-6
ASSQTGGVSPLH
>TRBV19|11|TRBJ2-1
ATHQGGRYEQF
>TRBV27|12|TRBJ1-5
ASSLGEGHQPQH
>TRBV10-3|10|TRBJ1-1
AIRGTVTEAF
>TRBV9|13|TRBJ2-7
ASSVGTSSDDEQY
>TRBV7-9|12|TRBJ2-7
ASSHRDRNYEQY
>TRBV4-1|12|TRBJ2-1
ASSQLTHNNEQF
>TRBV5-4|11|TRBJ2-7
ASSLYRGGEQY
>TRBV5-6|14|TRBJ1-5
ASSLGGGGGNQPQH
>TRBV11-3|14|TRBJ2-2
ASRDGDRGSNGELF
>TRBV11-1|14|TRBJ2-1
ASSLWGGRGNNEQF
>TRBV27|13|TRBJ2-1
ASSFYGRTLNEQF
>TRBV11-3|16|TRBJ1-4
ASIPRGDRGPTNEKLF
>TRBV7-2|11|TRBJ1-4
ASSPRAGEKLF
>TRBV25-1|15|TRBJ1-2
ASSEWGQDSGRLGYT